The entry below describes one T cell receptor beta chain. This clone was counted only a few times. Its binding antigen is unknown. Within one base of it there is no much larger clone, and no base qualities were kept. This record belongs to a study of shared clonotypes between healthy human individuals (dated by TCRdb to 2020 to 2021). About the full investigation: A few men and a couple of women, aged 18 to 49 years, made up the cohort. Per donor, three plates each were used for CD4 naive and CD4 memory, two for CD8 naive, and one for CD8 memory. To estimate repertoire size and how much clonotypes are shared between individuals, the study performed deep sequencing of blood TCR repertoires from about 5 healthy adults. Different laboratories and diverse techniques were used to prepare libraries and sequence TCR repertoires, to increase sequencing depth and limit assay-specific biases. Per donor, leukapheresis produced somewhere between about 0.94 and 9.5 billion PBMCs. The investigation overall reported the following: Clonotypes shared by all four sorted-subset donors showed higher generation probabilities than non-shared clonotypes. Incomplete sequencing was indicated by rarefaction of sorted-subset datasets, despite the large sequencing depth. Pairwise subsampling led to the expectation that sequencing depth would affect the degree of clonotype sharing among donors. Across a few donors, approximately 4.6% of naive CD4, around 3.5% of naive CD8, roughly 2.2% of memory CD4, and 0.4% of memory CD8 clonotypes were shared. Only blood was sampled, and tissue TCR repertoires likely differ from those in blood. Because the study included a small number of donors, the genetic and exposure-history diversity represented was limited. Estimated clonotype richness was generally larger for naive than for memory subsets.

The CDR3 holds 13 amino acids from the cysteine to the phenylalanine. The only DNA kept is the CDR3, 39 bases in frame from the first base. The junction shows trimming of 0 bases on V and 6 bases on J, plus 9 bases between the germline ends. The germline V gene (reference sequence) provides CDR1 GTSNPN and CDR2 SVGIG. Using the deep immunoSEQ assay, multiplex PCR amplified TCR CDR3 regions from genomic DNA. For each cell subset, the extracted genomic DNA was distributed evenly across all wells of several immunoSEQ 96-well plates, and each plate served as one replicate. For sorted subsets, each replicate PCR was loaded with approximately 190 ng genomic DNA, equivalent to 30,000 or so T cell genomes. Purified libraries were measured with a Qubit 3.0 fluorometer, size-checked on a Bioanalyzer 2100, and measured again with the KAPA Library Quantification kit. Each immunoSEQ 96-well plate was sequenced on its own single-read 150-cycle Illumina NextSeq 550 flow cell. Concerning the study's data processing: Because only junctional sequences without quality scores were contained in the immunoSEQ output, filtering matching that applied to full-length reads could not be performed. To assign V/J genes and CDR3, sequences were annotated against IMGT germline references using PyIR, a Python wrapper for IgBLAST v1.9. Reads were filtered out if the reads had weak V/J assignments (E-value above 1e-6), no CDR3, stop codons, out-of-frame junctions, or ambiguous translated residues. V3J clonotypes were defined by identical inferred V gene, J gene, and CDR3 amino acid sequence. Percentage overlap between repertoires was calculated by dividing the number of shared unique clonotypes by the size of the smaller repertoire. Richness of each repertoire was evaluated using RTK rarefaction, the Chao1 estimator, and Recon v2.1 estimates of unobserved clonotypes. Generation probabilities for all TCRbeta clonotypes obtained by the gDNA method from a few donors were computed using OLGA. Sourced from immuneACCESS, this table was stored by TCRdb with only in-frame sequences that have V and J called. A share of the clones is absent; for the studies checked, an unresolved V gene accounts for under half, and the remainder has no known explanation. V and J calls and clone size are copied from that table; D and trimming were computed from the DNA. Present in this sample are 150,000 to 200,000 clones, roughly 93% of which were seen just once. The top ten clonotypes cover approximately 0.07% of the sample.

The donors were healthy, HIV-negative adults who had no recently reported acute infections or vaccinations. Every donor was a Caucasian adult residing in Nashville, Tennessee, USA. Magnetic negative selection was used to enrich CD4+ T cells, after which naive cells were positively selected on CD45RA and the negative fraction became the memory subset. Blood was obtained by leukapheresis, after which PBMCs were separated by Ficoll-Histopaque density gradient centrifugation and cryopreserved in liquid nitrogen vapor phase. Purity and quantity of every magnetically sorted T cell population were checked by analytical flow cytometry. Genomic DNA was isolated from each sorted fraction and quantified by UV absorbance on a Nanodrop 2000c.

The clonotype originates from a woman aged 30 to 39 in good health. Sequencing input: naive CD4+ T cells sorted from blood. The cell subset or site label of this sample denotes: CD45RA+ positively selected. Rearrangement joined TRBV30 to TRBJ1-5, with the identity of the D gene unclear. For the CDR3, the sequence is CAWSVLEGQPQHF. The nucleotides read TGTGCCTGGAGTGTACTAGAGGGTCAGCCCCAGCATTTT.